This T cell receptor (beta chain) was recorded in a study of blood T cell repertoires in COVID-19. Some clones are missing from TCRdb's copy, which holds only in-frame ones; the method was immunoSEQ multiplex PCR. The sample records around 180,000 clones, around 83% being singletons. The CDR3 length is 17 residues. Germline-derived CDR1 and CDR2 are LGHNA and YNFKEQ. J was trimmed by 2 bases and V by 4 bases; bases with no gene match: 7. Sequences were obtained from peripheral blood. The receptor was isolated from a woman between 25 and 40 years old with active or convalescent COVID-19. The J gene is TRBJ2-3, the V gene TRBV4-2; 12 nucleotides match TRBD2. CDR3 in DNA: TGTGCCAGCAGCCTCTCCCGACTAGCGGGGGACACAGATACGCAGTATTTT. It specifies CASSLSRLAGDTDTQYF.